This T cell receptor (beta chain) comes out of a study of blood T cells in healthy people across ages. Whenever a sample was processed, at least 7 million PBMCs were isolated. This clonotype was found a few times. Its antigen is unidentified. Germline CDR1 reads LGHNA; CDR2 reads YNFKEQ. J was trimmed by 3 bases and V by 7 bases; bases with no gene match: 6. The CDR3 spans 14 residues. Study results and limitations: Reliance upon unsorted PBMCs precluded definitive naive versus antigen-experienced comparison. Higher diversity and more naive CD4+ cells were features of long-lived donors, compared to aged donors.

A second PCR of 7 to 11 cycles used a sample-barcoded 5' primer and a J-beta primer mix. MiXCR was run by TCRdb on the 5' RACE reads, yielding one entry per CDR3 protein. This table holds fewer than 2 million distinct CDR3 sequences, roughly two fifths found once. The source is a human donor in good health. Sample: blood. This chain uses TRBV4-2 with TRBJ1-1; 9 positions agree with TRBD1. The DNA of the CDR3 is TGTGCCAGCACACAGGGGGCTCTTGACACTGAAGCTTTCTTT. It specifies CASTQGALDTEAFF.